A single sample is the source of the 24 T cell receptor beta chains below, sequenced in a study of T-cell memory formation after mild COVID-19. One entry per CDR3 protein, called by TCRdb with MiXCR from the 5' RACE reads. The sample has more than 300,000 distinct CDR3 sequences; around 13% are singletons. Sequencing was done on a sample of PBMCs or a T cell subset sorted from them (not recorded which). All receptors derive from a man aged 18 to 29 who had mild COVID-19 (a few samples of this study predate the infection). Cell type and time point are not known.

The CDR3 is CASSERAHGYTF. The CDR3, as DNA: TGTGCCAGCAGTGAAAGGGCCCATGGCTACACCTTC. This rearrangement joins TRBV6-1 to TRBJ1-2; D is uncertain. Germline V CDR1 and CDR2: MNHNS, SASEGT. Trimming took off 2 bases at V and 6 bases at J, with 7 bases between the two ends. The CDR3 is 12 residues long.

The J gene is TRBJ2-1, the V gene TRBV12-3 or TRBV12-4, with TRBD2 as a possible D gene (5 bases). This CDR3 is built from 14 residues. Trimming pared 3 bases from V and 4 bases from J, leaving 10 bases between. The CDR3 nucleotides are TGTGCCAGCAGTTTCGAGCGGAAATACAATGAGCAGTTCTTC. Residues: CASSFERKYNEQFF.

The rearrangement uses TRBV7-2 and TRBJ1-5, with TRBD1 matching over 10 bases. The V gene end was trimmed by 5 bases and the J gene end by 7 bases; junction bases not matched to a gene: 11. The CDR3 runs to 16 residues. Germline V lookup: CDR1 SGHTA, CDR2 FQGNSA. CDR3 in DNA: TGTGCCAGCAGCCTAGTCGGGACAGGGGCATACCAGCCCCAGCATTTT. This translates into CASSLVGTGAYQPQHF.

This clonotype was counted at least ten times. The rearrangement joins TRBV29-1 to TRBJ1-2; D is ambiguous. The CDR3 consists of 13 residues. The V end lost 4 bases, the J end lost 5 bases, and 14 bases lay between the germline ends. Germline V lookup: CDR1 SQVTM, CDR2 ANQGSEA. CDR3 in DNA: TGCAGCGTTGTGGCAGGACGGGGATATGGCTACACCTTC. Its translation is CSVVAGRGYGYTF. The whole variable domain, remainder taken from reference TRBV29-1 and TRBJ1-2, is SAVISQKPSRDICQRGTSLTIQCQVDSQVTMMFWYRQQPGQSLTLIATANQGSEATYESGFVIDKFPISRPNLTFSTLTVSNMSPEDSSIYLCSVVAGRGYGYTFGSGTRLTVV.

This clonotype was found many times. V and J are TRBV3-1 and TRBJ2-1; D is uncertain. CDR1 and CDR2 (germline): LGHDT, YNNKEL (reference sequence). V dropped 2 bases and J dropped 8 bases, with 13 bases sitting between them. The CDR3 has 14 residues. CDR3 loop: CASSQSHPRDEQFF. CDR3 nucleotide sequence: TGTGCCAGCAGCCAATCCCACCCTAGGGATGAGCAGTTCTTC.

The CDR3 here is CASSYDPGPRYGYTF. The CDR3 bases are TGTGCCAGCAGCTATGACCCAGGGCCACGCTATGGCTACACCTTC. The chain links TRBV7-2 to TRBJ1-2; possibly TRBD1 for D (5 bases). This CDR3 has 15 amino acids. V lost 4 bases and J 4 bases, leaving 16 bases between the germline ends. From germline, CDR1 is SGHTA and CDR2 FQGNSA.

This clonotype was seen a few times. The rearrangement links TRBV5-5 to TRBJ1-5; possibly TRBD1 for D (5 bases). Germline CDR1 SGHKS, CDR2 YYEKEE (reference sequence). CDR3 size: 14 residues. V shed 1 base and J shed 5 bases, with 10 bases lying between them. CDR3 loop: CASSLNRGDQPQHF. Written as DNA, the CDR3 is TGTGCCAGCAGCTTGAATAGGGGAGATCAGCCCCAGCATTTT.

This clonotype was found a few times. The genes are TRBV12-3 or TRBV12-4 and TRBJ2-3, with a tentative D call TRBD1 (6 bases). V lost 5 bases to trimming and J lost 2 bases, with 14 bases between them. The CDR3 runs to 15 residues. CDR3: CASSLSGQYTDTQYF. In DNA, the CDR3 is TGTGCCAGCAGTCTCTCCGGACAGTACACAGATACGCAGTATTTT.

This chain connects TRBV12-3 or TRBV12-4 to TRBJ2-3, with TRBD2 identical over 7 bases. The junction had 7 bases not matched to a gene; V was cut back by 2 bases and J by 2 bases. CDR3 length: 16 amino acids. Here the CDR3 DNA reads TGTGCCAGCAGTTTAACCGCGGGGGTTAACACAGATACGCAGTATTTT. Encoded protein: CASSLTAGVNTDTQYF.

The chain is built from TRBV9 and TRBJ2-1; 7 bases agree with TRBD2. Germline-derived CDR1 and CDR2 are SGDLS and YYNGEE. CDR3 size: 15 residues. With V trimmed by 0 bases and J by 6 bases, 6 bases remained unmatched. CDR3 loop: CASSVGLAEPNEQFF. The CDR3 DNA follows: TGTGCCAGCAGCGTAGGCCTAGCGGAGCCCAATGAGCAGTTCTTC. The full variable domain, its missing parts supplied by reference TRBV9 and TRBJ2-1, is DSGVTQTPKHLITATGQRVTLRCSPRSGDLSVYWYQQSLDQGLQFLIQYYNGEERAKGNILERFSAQQFPDLHSELNLSSLELGDSALYFCASSVGLAEPNEQFFGPGTRLTVL.

The rearrangement uses TRBV12-3 or TRBV12-4 and TRBJ2-2; D unresolved. The CDR3 has 13 amino acids. Trimming removed 4 bases from V and 7 bases from J, with 10 bases in between. CDR3 sequence (DNA): TGTGCCAGCAGTTCAAGGGTAAACGGGGAGCTGTTTTTT. Translating it yields CASSSRVNGELFF.

This clonotype was seen only a few times. The chain uses TRBV6-2 or TRBV6-3 and TRBJ1-5, with 7 bases that match TRBD1. This CDR3 contains 14 residues. Germline V gene sequence: CDR1 MNHEY, CDR2 SVGEGT. The V gene end was trimmed by 7 bases and the J gene end by 1 base; junction bases not matched to a gene: 4. CDR3 nucleotide sequence: TGTGCCAGCACAAAGGGGGCCAGCAATCAGCCCCAGCATTTT. Translated: CASTKGASNQPQHF.

The V gene is TRBV6-2 or TRBV6-3, the J gene TRBJ2-5; D remains ambiguous. The CDR3 has 11 residues. Per the germline V gene, CDR1 is MNHEY and CDR2 is SVGEGT. V gave up 10 bases and J gave up 5 bases, with 11 bases separating them. CDR3 sequence: CAIGRTETQYF. The DNA of the CDR3 is TGTGCCATCGGACGGACGGAGACCCAGTACTTC.

This clonotype occurred many times. The chain carries TRBV7-2 and TRBJ2-5, with 9 positions matching TRBD2. CDR3 length: 15 residues. Germline V gene lookup returns CDR1 SGHTA and CDR2 FQGNSA. V shed 4 bases and J 1 base; nucleotides not matched to a gene: 4. The DNA for the CDR3 is TGTGCCAGCAGCTCTGGGACTAGCCTCCAAGAGACCCAGTACTTC. Encoded protein: CASSSGTSLQETQYF.

This clonotype appeared a few times. The genes are TRBV5-1 and TRBJ2-5, with TRBD2 identical over 9 bases. This CDR3 has 15 residues. Germline V gene sequence: CDR1 SGHRS, CDR2 YFSETQ. J lost 4 bases, V lost 0 bases, and 4 bases had no gene match. CDR3 region: CASSLGLAAAETQYF. The DNA of the CDR3 is TGCGCCAGCAGCTTGGGACTAGCGGCGGCAGAGACCCAGTACTTC. Full variable domain (missing parts from reference TRBV5-1 and TRBJ2-5): KAGVTQTPRYLIKTRGQQVTLSCSPISGHRSVSWYQQTPGQGLQFLFEYFSETQRNKGNFPGRFSGRQFSNSRSEMNVSTLELGDSALYLCASSLGLAAAETQYFGPGTRLLVL.

The table lists this clonotype with many counts. V is TRBV7-6 and J is TRBJ2-3; TRBD2 aligns across 11 bases. Germline V lookup: CDR1 SGHVS, CDR2 FNYEAQ. The CDR3 is 15 amino acids. With 5 bases clipped from V and 3 bases from J, the junction kept 4 bases outside the gene matches. The CDR3 DNA follows: TGTGCCAGCAGCCACGGGACTAGCGGAACAGATACGCAGTATTTT. This sequence encodes CASSHGTSGTDTQYF.

This clonotype was seen many times. V and J are TRBV7-9 and TRBJ1-2; D gene unclear. The CDR3 runs to 12 residues. V lost 10 bases, J lost 0 bases, and 9 bases lay in between. Germline CDR1 reads SEHNR; CDR2 reads FQNEAQ (reference sequence). The CDR3 DNA sequence: TGTGCCAACCGAGCAGCTAACTATGGCTACACCTTC. It translates to CANRAANYGYTF.

Only a few counts were recorded for this clonotype. The J gene is TRBJ1-6, the V gene TRBV4-3; unclear D gene. Germline V lookup: CDR1 LGHNA, CDR2 YSLEER. V shed 0 bases and J shed 7 bases, with 16 bases lying between them. This CDR3 has 17 amino acids. CDR3 protein: CASSQDSATAWNSPLHF. The CDR3 DNA reads as TGCGCCAGCAGCCAAGATAGCGCTACTGCGTGGAATTCACCCCTCCACTTT.

The sample holds many counts of this clonotype. The rearrangement joins TRBV5-1 to TRBJ2-1; 8 nucleotides agree with TRBD2. The CDR3 contains 15 residues. V dropped 5 bases and J dropped 8; count of bases not matched to a gene: 12. The germline gives CDR1 SGHRS, CDR2 YFSETQ. The CDR3 region is CASRRGGPQLDEQFF. DNA for the CDR3: TGCGCCAGCAGACGGGGGGGGCCTCAGTTGGATGAGCAGTTCTTC.

This clonotype showed up just a few times. The J gene is TRBJ2-7, the V gene TRBV6-2 or TRBV6-3; TRBD1 or TRBD2 may be the D gene (5 bases each). Trimming removed 10 bases from V and 2 bases from J, with 21 bases in between. The CDR3 covers 15 residues. Germline assignment: CDR1 MNHEY and CDR2 SVGEGT. In DNA form, the CDR3 reads TGTGCCACGTGGGGACCGGGACCCGTAACCTACGAGCAGTACGTC. Translated: CATWGPGPVTYEQYV.

This clonotype was counted only a few times. The rearrangement links TRBV12-3 or TRBV12-4 to TRBJ1-3, with TRBD1 matching over 7 bases. After removal of 2 bases from V and 5 bases from J, the junction contained 3 bases not matched to a gene. This CDR3 has 14 residues. As DNA, the CDR3 is TGTGCCAGCAGTTTACCACAGGGGAGAAACACCATATATTTT. Its protein is CASSLPQGRNTIYF.

This clonotype was seen a handful of times. CDR3: CATSDSNSNQPQHF. CDR3 nucleotide sequence: TGTGCCACCAGTGATTCGAATAGCAATCAGCCCCAGCATTTT. The chain couples TRBV24-1 to TRBJ1-5; unclear D gene. The length of the CDR3 is 14 residues. Per the germline V gene, CDR1 is KGHDR and CDR2 is SFDVKD. Between the trimmed V and J ends, which lost 2 bases and 0 bases, there was a span of 4 bases.

In its sample, this clonotype was seen a few times. The chain is built from TRBV3-1 and TRBJ1-2; a possible D gene is TRBD1 (6 bases). Germline V gene sequence: CDR1 LGHDT, CDR2 YNNKEL (reference sequence). CDR3 size: 14 residues. V gave up 9 bases and J gave up 2 bases, with 16 bases separating them. CDR3 DNA sequence: TGTGCCAGTGGTCGAACGACAGGCAACTATGGCTACACCTTC. It specifies CASGRTTGNYGYTF.

The chain couples TRBV19 to TRBJ2-7; 8 nucleotides align to TRBD1. The CDR3 length is 15 residues. Germline V gives CDR1 LNHDA, CDR2 SQIVND (reference sequence). V was clipped by 4 bases and J by 1 base; unmatched bases: 6. For the CDR3, the DNA is TGTGCCAGTAGTACCCCCGGGACAGGTTCCTACGAGCAGTACTTC. It yields the protein CASSTPGTGSYEQYF.